The subject of this entry is one T cell receptor (beta chain). V shed 6 bases and J shed 4 bases, with 12 bases lying between them. This CDR3 is 13 amino acids long. The germline V gene encodes CDR1 MNHEY and CDR2 SVGAGI. Libraries were prepared by immunoSEQ multiplex PCR; TCRdb keeps only in-frame clonotypes and omits some of them. The sample holds about 64,000 clones, 95% to 98% seen once. Thawed PBMCs were rested overnight at 37°C with approximately 190 IU/ml IL-2 before regulatory T cell sorting. The sample originates from a study of Tregs in tolerant kidney transplant recipients. Study overall: The nonmyeloablative bone marrow transplants came from related graft donors, with transient mixed chimerism.

The material sequenced was Tregs from blood, taken before the transplant. This chain connects TRBV6-5 to TRBJ1-2; the D gene is possibly TRBD1 (6 bases). The TCR was taken from a human donor who received a combined kidney and bone marrow transplant. For the CDR3, the DNA is TGTGCCAGCAGCTCACGACAGGTCTATGGCTACACCTTC. Translation gives CASSSRQVYGYTF.